This entry lists 13 T cell receptor beta chains sequenced from one sample in a study of T cell responses to AZD1222 COVID-19 vaccine. This table comes from immunoSEQ multiplex PCR, and its TCRdb copy is limited to in-frame clones, with some not included. Among 90,000 to 150,000 clones listed, around 85% were seen once. The sequenced sample was peripheral blood, obtained on day 0 of AZD1222 vaccination. Every receptor here comes from an adult in good health.

This clone was observed a single time. The gene calls are TRBV28 and TRBJ1-6; 7 bases are a match to TRBD1. The trim removed 10 bases at V and 7 bases at J, leaving 4 bases unmatched. Germline CDR1 MDHEN, CDR2 SYDVKM. CDR3 length equals 12 residues. This CDR3 is CATGQINSPLHF. CDR3 DNA sequence: TGTGCCACGGGACAGATCAATTCACCCCTCCACTTT.

J is TRBJ2-1 and V is TRBV9, with 10 bases matching TRBD2. The CDR3 covers 15 residues. Looked up from germline, CDR1 is SGDLS and CDR2 is YYNGEE. Trimming cost V 3 bases and J 5 bases; bases outside gene matches: 5. The CDR3 here is CASSASGSLNNEQFF. Written as DNA, the CDR3 is TGTGCCAGCAGCGCTAGCGGGAGTCTGAACAATGAGCAGTTCTTC.

The chain carries TRBV30 and TRBJ1-1; the D is unclear. This CDR3 has 12 amino acids. Germline CDR1 and CDR2: GTSNPN and SVGIG (reference sequence). Trimming removed 1 base at V and 11 bases at J, with 14 bases between. The CDR3 is CAWSGGGREAFF. For the CDR3, the DNA is TGTGCCTGGAGTGGAGGAGGCCGAGAGGCTTTCTTT. Using reference TRBV30 and TRBJ1-1 for the parts outside the CDR3, the full variable domain is SQTIHQWPATLVQPVGSPLSLECTVEGTSNPNLYWYRQAAGRGLQLLFYSVGIGQISSEVPQNLSASRPQDRQFILSSKKLLLSDSGFYLCAWSGGGREAFFGQGTRLTVV.

V usage is TRBV5-1 and J usage is TRBJ2-7, with no clear D. This CDR3 contains 14 residues. Germline-derived CDR1 and CDR2 are SGHRS and YFSETQ. V lost 4 bases, J lost 0 bases, and 11 bases lay in between. The CDR3 DNA follows: TGCGCCAGCAGCCGTGACACCAGCTCCTACGAGCAGTACTTC. Encoded protein: CASSRDTSSYEQYF.

The chain links TRBV6-5 to TRBJ2-7; 7 bases fit TRBD1. V lost 2 bases to trimming and J lost 2 bases; unmatched junction nucleotides: 3. This CDR3 spans 14 amino acids. Germline V gene lookup returns CDR1 MNHEY and CDR2 SVGAGI. CDR3 DNA sequence: TGTGCCAGCAGTTACGGACAGGCTACCTACGAGCAGTACTTC. It encodes CASSYGQATYEQYF.

The chain links TRBV28 to TRBJ1-6; TRBD1 matches 7 bases. The germline CDR1 and CDR2 sequences are MDHEN and SYDVKM. With V trimmed by 5 bases and J by 9 bases, 10 bases remained unmatched. The CDR3 extends over 15 amino acids. This CDR3 is CASSTPTGKSSPLHF. The CDR3 DNA is TGTGCCAGCAGTACGCCGACAGGGAAAAGTTCACCCCTCCACTTT. Filled out from reference TRBV28 and TRBJ1-6, the complete variable domain reads DVKVTQSSRYLVKRTGEKVFLECVQDMDHENMFWYRQDPGLGLRLIYFSYDVKMKEKGDIPEGYSVSREKKERFSLILESASTNQTSMYLCASSTPTGKSSPLHFGNGTRLTVT.

The rearrangement joins TRBV4-1 to TRBJ2-7; the match to TRBD1 covers 7 bases. From germline, CDR1 is MGHRA and CDR2 YSYEKL. This CDR3 spans 14 amino acids. The V and J ends lost 3 bases and 0 bases, in that order; junction bases with no gene match: 2. The CDR3 protein is CASSQRQGSYEQYF. DNA of the CDR3: TGCGCCAGCAGCCAGCGACAGGGCTCCTACGAGCAGTACTTC.

V and J are TRBV3-1 (or the pseudogene TRBV3-2) and TRBJ1-6; 7 nucleotides line up with TRBD1. The germline CDR1 and CDR2 sequences are LGHDT and YNNKEL (reference sequence). This CDR3 has 15 residues. The V gene end was trimmed by 4 bases and the J gene end by 7 bases; junction bases not matched to a gene: 7. CDR3 nucleotide sequence: TGTGCCAGCAGCCTCTCAGACAGGGCGAATTCACCCCTCCACTTT. The encoded protein is CASSLSDRANSPLHF.

The gene calls are TRBV28 and TRBJ1-2; TRBD1 matches 8 bases. The CDR3 covers 15 residues. The junction had 3 bases not matched to a gene; V was cut back by 1 base and J by 2 bases. From germline, CDR1 is MDHEN and CDR2 SYDVKM. CDR3 region: CASSLYPGGNYGYTF. The CDR3 nucleotides read TGTGCCAGCAGTTTATATCCAGGGGGCAACTATGGCTACACCTTC.

This chain connects TRBV18 to TRBJ2-5; 10 bases map to TRBD2. This CDR3 has 14 residues. CDR1 and CDR2 (germline): KGHSH, LQKENI. J lost 5 bases, V lost 3 bases, and 3 bases had no gene match. The CDR3 DNA reads TGTGCCAGCTCACCGCTAGCGGGAGTTGAGACCCAGTACTTC. Its translation is CASSPLAGVETQYF. Complete variable domain (other parts from reference TRBV18 and TRBJ2-5): NAGVMQNPRHLVRRRGQEARLRCSPMKGHSHVYWYRQLPEEGLKFMVYLQKENIIDESGMPKERFSAEFPKEGPSILRIQQVVRGDSAAYFCASSPLAGVETQYFGPGTRLLVL.

This clone was recorded once. The V and J genes are TRBV21-1 and TRBJ1-1. TRBV21-1 is flagged as a pseudogene. CDR3 length equals 17 residues. CDR3 sequence (DNA): TGTGCCAGCAGCAAAGCATCCGGGGGAAAGGAGAACACTGAAGCTTTCTTT. It specifies CASSKASGGKENTEAFF.

This chain joins TRBV7-3 and TRBJ2-1; 10 nucleotides agree with TRBD2. V lost 3 bases, J lost 6 bases, and 8 bases stayed unmatched. Germline CDR1 SGHTA, CDR2 FQGTGA. The CDR3 covers 16 residues. The CDR3 nucleotides read TGTGCCAGCAGCTTTCAGGGGCTAGCGGGAGTCAATGAGCAGTTCTTC. Its protein product is CASSFQGLAGVNEQFF. The variable domain in full, with the rest retrieved from reference TRBV7-3 and TRBJ2-1, is GAGVSQTPSNKVTEKGKYVELRCDPISGHTALYWYRQSLGQGPEFLIYFQGTGAADDSGLPNDRFFAVRPEGSVSTLKIQRTERGDSAVYLCASSFQGLAGVNEQFFGPGTRLTVL.

V and J are TRBV6-5 and TRBJ1-1, with a possible D match to TRBD1 (5 bases). V dropped 9 bases and J dropped 10 bases, with 27 bases sitting between them. This CDR3 is built from 15 residues. Germline CDR1 is MNHEY and CDR2 is SVGAGI. CDR3: CASLGWRGTSHRAFF. The CDR3 DNA reads as TGTGCCAGTCTCGGATGGAGGGGAACCTCGCATCGAGCTTTCTTT.